These T cell receptor beta chains were read from a single sample in a study of CD8 T cells in ankylosing spondylitis. MiXCR, applied by TCRdb to the 5' RACE reads, yields one record per CDR3 protein. The table lists roughly 150,000 distinct CDR3 sequences, roughly 31% of them singletons. Material: synovial fluid, either unsorted or a sorted T cell fraction (not recorded which). The receptor source for this set is a male donor with ankylosing spondylitis. CDR3s leave out the opening cysteine and the closing phenylalanine or tryptophan. A D gene is named only where the DNA matches it firmly.

D	V	J	CDR3
-	TRBV28	TRBJ2-7	ASAVTGGSQGYEQY
TRBD2	TRBV5-1	TRBJ2-1	ASSLLAEYNEQF
TRBD2	TRBV20-1	TRBJ2-5	SARDSSGRVRETQY
TRBD1	TRBV3-1	TRBJ2-2	ASSMTGGITGELF
-	TRBV30	TRBJ1-3	AWSVTGNTIY
TRBD1	TRBV20-1	TRBJ2-3	SADRTGLRTDTQY
TRBD2	TRBV11-1	TRBJ2-2	ASSLFGTSGTTGELF
-	TRBV7-2	TRBJ1-2	ASSPPGRASIGGYT
TRBD1	TRBV18	TRBJ1-2	ASSPTGTYGYT
TRBD1	TRBV20-1	TRBJ2-1	SARDLYRGRRNEQF
-	TRBV7-9	TRBJ1-1	ASSQETKSSTEAF
-	TRBV5-1	TRBJ2-3	ASSLDEDPRTDTQY
-	TRBV11-2	TRBJ2-7	ASSYRDKAFYEQY
TRBD1	TRBV24-1	TRBJ2-1	ATSDLGTGTYNEQF
TRBD1	TRBV30	TRBJ1-5	AWIEGRGHQPQH
-	TRBV15	TRBJ1-2	ATSLFDPGIYGYT
-	TRBV6-2/TRBV6-3	TRBJ2-5	ASLGGAPPETQY
-	TRBV14	TRBJ1-4	ASSRREGKLF
-	TRBV28	TRBJ1-1	ASSRKGGVMNTEAF
TRBD1	TRBV7-3	TRBJ2-6	ASSYRDRDGANVLT
TRBD1	TRBV5-6	TRBJ1-1	ASIRTGGTEAF
-	TRBV12-3/TRBV12-4	TRBJ1-1	ASSSTGTATF
-	TRBV6-5	TRBJ2-1	ASSYSYLYKGEQF
-	TRBV2	TRBJ2-7	ASGQGHAYEQY
-	TRBV28	TRBJ1-2	ASSLLNSGYGYT
TRBD1	TRBV16	TRBJ1-5	ASSPPGTGQRQPQH
-	TRBV3-1	TRBJ2-5	ASSRQGTQY
-	TRBV28	TRBJ2-1	ASLPPSQDNNEQF
-	TRBV11-2	TRBJ2-1	ASSLTDNEQF
TRBD2	TRBV28	TRBJ2-7	ASSSRGTSLYEQY
TRBD1	TRBV5-1	TRBJ1-5	ASSRAGGDGQPQH
TRBD2	TRBV15	TRBJ2-3	ATSPSLAGGPGTQY
TRBD1	TRBV12-3/TRBV12-4	TRBJ1-1	ASTGQTGVGTEAF
-	TRBV28	TRBJ1-5	ASSQIGVRPLQH
TRBD2	TRBV15	TRBJ2-1	ATSRDVLAGVSSYNEQF
-	TRBV18	TRBJ1-2	ASSATEGGNYGYT
-	TRBV5-1	TRBJ2-3	ASRFSGENTDTQY
-	TRBV7-6	TRBJ1-1	ASSPYRGPATEAF